This TCR beta chain is drawn from a study of blood T cell repertoires in COVID-19. About the research overall: T cells, B-cell-depleted T cells, or PBMCs supplied cDNA or gDNA.

Using immunoSEQ multiplex PCR, the repertoire was profiled, and TCRdb retains in-frame clones only, with some absent. Among roughly 280,000 clones listed, about 86% were seen once. In germline, CDR1 is MNHNS, CDR2 SASEGT. There are 17 residues in the CDR3. Between the trimmed V and J ends, which lost 3 bases and 0 bases, there was a span of 15 bases. The chain uses TRBV6-1 and TRBJ2-1; tentative D call: TRBD2 (6 bases). The TCR comes from a man aged 18 to 35 with active or convalescent COVID-19. The sample comprised peripheral blood. The CDR3 loop reads CASSDLWGVSSYNEQFF. In nucleotides, the CDR3 is TGTGCCAGCAGTGACCTCTGGGGGGTGAGCTCCTACAATGAGCAGTTCTTC.